This T cell receptor (beta chain) emerged from a study of cytomegalovirus exposure and HLA in healthy donors (dated by TCRdb to about 2017). Study-level background: An earlier analysis of roughly 500 of the donors reported 276 Gb of sequence data and 117 million unique TCR beta sequences from 190 million or so T cells. In an earlier analysis of about 590 of the donors, high-throughput TCR beta sequencing was used to judge whether each TCR beta V gene segment behaved as functional or pseudogenic. Roughly 300 gigabases of sequencing data and around 87 million unique TCR sequences were included in an early release covering over 600 HLA-typed donors. Using immunosequencing, the study profiled T cell repertoires from around 670 subjects and related those repertoires to cytomegalovirus serostatus. Both class I and class II loci were covered by HLA typing, at four-digit resolution. Donor age, sex, ethnicity and CMV serostatus were compiled alongside the repertoire data. Along with the roughly 670-subject first cohort, a separate validation cohort of over a hundred different subjects was used. The study aimed to test whether cataloging public T cell receptors could reveal signatures of past pathogen exposure. All discovery cohort repertoires had been generated using a single sequencing platform. In a later analysis, previously published TCR beta repertoires from several hundred donors were re-analyzed and high-resolution HLA genotyping was added so that TCR occurrence patterns could be studied. Of the 300 to 500 genotyped donors, 75% to 85% were placed in the genetic ancestry cluster associated with self-reported Caucasian donors. The study combined high-throughput TCR immunosequencing, statistical association of individual TCRs with disease status, and machine learning to predict cytomegalovirus infection status. Among approximately 370 genotyped donors of the cohort, an average of roughly 230,000 unique TCR beta nucleotide sequences was sequenced per donor, of which roughly 18% were non-productive. Typing coverage varied by locus: roughly 620-640 donors for A, B, C, DRB1 and DQB1; around 560 for DQA1; about 590 for DPA1; approximately 450 for DPB1. Five DR-DQ haplotypes were handled as single units for association and clustering, since linkage in the cohort was strong. A later genetic analysis used genome-wide SNP genotypes for about 65% of the roughly 700 donors, treating that subset as a discovery cohort. In the later analysis, no new phenotypic data were used to find candidate immune exposures; instead, reliance was placed on TCR beta sequences and their occurrence across donors.

In total, approximately 610 healthy bone marrow donors made up the cohort. Cohort members were all nominally healthy when sampled, although unrecorded immune exposures were likely present. The donor tested CMV seronegative, placing the donor among the approximately 360 seronegative members of the cohort. Each donor provided a peripheral blood sample, and peripheral blood mononuclear cells were used for TCR beta sequencing. Genomic DNA was extracted from the blood cell samples with the Qiagen DNeasy Blood Extraction Kit. CDR1 and CDR2, looked up from the germline V gene, are SGHDT and YYEEEE. V and J are trimmed by 4 bases and 6 bases, and the gene matches miss 9 bases of the junction. CDR3 length: 15 amino acids, cysteine to phenylalanine. Only CDR3 DNA remains: 45 bases, in frame from the first base. Comments on this clone: No antigen is known for it.

The method behind the library was the immunoSEQ multiplex PCR assay. A mixture of 60 forward primers for TCR Vbeta segments and 13 reverse primers for TCR Jbeta segments was used in the multiplex PCR. The CDR3 region of rearranged TCR beta genes was amplified from genomic DNA with a multiplex PCR assay. On the Illumina HiSeq System, the amplified TCR beta libraries were sequenced as 87-base-pair reads. From the authors' description of their analysis: In a later analysis, approximately 74 million unique TCR beta chains were counted across the roughly 700 repertoires, and roughly 11 million of these chains were shared by at least two donors. Raw reads were error-corrected and collapsed into unique sequences with a nearest-neighbor algorithm that merged closely related sequences to remove PCR and sequencing errors. Alignment of CDR3 sequences to IMGT reference sequences was used to assign V, D and J gene segments. For a sequence to be retained, a match of at least six nucleotides was required to both a V gene segment and a J gene segment. A rearrangement counted as productive if the CDR3 had no stop codons and remained in frame with V and J, and every other rearrangement counted as non-productive. CDR3 was defined by IMGT convention, running from the second conserved V-encoded cysteine to the conserved J-encoded phenylalanine. The earlier analysis of 500 to 600 of the donors excluded sequences that lacked an unambiguous match to a single V gene segment. An earlier analysis of about 590 of the donors classified V segments as functional when productive rearrangements were above 56.7% and as segregating when the standard deviation between donors was above 5%. To diagnose cytomegalovirus status from the catalog of TCR beta chain sequences, a statistical classification framework was built. A later analysis assigned V and J genes by comparing TCR nucleotide sequences with IMGT/GENE-DB human TR gene sequences. The TCRdist pipeline was used in a later analysis to assign CDR3 sequences and most-parsimonious VDJ recombination scenarios. In a later analysis, each TCR beta chain was defined by its CDR3 amino acid sequence together with its V-gene family, and reads without a unique V-gene family were excluded. In a later analysis, 550 to 650 highly shared, low-generation-probability nucleotide sequences were removed to address suspected cross-contamination and a sequencing artifact. A later analysis calculated a clonal expansion index for each public chain from normalized within-repertoire ranks of inferred template counts. Generation probabilities in a later analysis came from a VDJ recombination model fitted to out-of-frame rearrangements, and those results were checked against IGoR. A later analysis scored TCR-TCR, TCR-HLA and TCR-CMV co-occurrence with hypergeometric tests, applying a repertoire-size bias correction to TCR pairs. A later analysis estimated false discovery rates by permuting HLA or CMV assignments 20 times. A later analysis grouped co-occurring TCRs with DBSCAN, adding TCRdist sequence similarity when clustering within HLA-allele-positive subsets. Repertoires with fewer than 30,000 or more than 120,000 public chains were left out of co-occurrence clustering, as were a handful of repertoires with anomalous nucleotide sharing. TCRdb holds this immuneACCESS table with in-frame rearrangements only. Some clones are missing; in checked studies, unresolved V genes explain under half, and the rest has no known cause. The V and J calls and clone size come from that table; D and trimming were worked out from the DNA. The data table for this sample lists roughly 100,000 clones. Together, the top ten hold about 0.58% of the sample.

Overall study results and their limits: In a later analysis, HLA-associated TCR beta chains were found to be more clonally expanded and to have lower generation probabilities than equally common non-associated chains. When HLA alleles, especially DR and DQ, strongly co-occurred, attributing TCR associations to individual alleles was difficult. Most TCR sequences were observed very rarely across donors, whereas some public TCRs were present in many individuals. The cohort was sequenced for TCR beta chains only, and without alpha or paired-chain data the features that could be detected were limited. The sequencing pipeline was judged likely to have produced a cluster of highly shared sequence variants as a technical artifact. The authors suggested that the approach could potentially be generalized to other disease states and immunological phenotypes. Compared with the roughly 710-donor mean, donors in an Asian-associated ancestry cluster had fewer N-insertions in productive TCRs, according to a later genetic analysis. According to a later analysis, TCR association rates differed among HLA loci, with DRB1 alleles showing the most associated TCRs and HLA-C alleles showing the fewest. Three of the identified cytomegalovirus-associated TCR beta chains were confirmed in vitro to be specific for cytomegalovirus antigens. In a later analysis, most CMV-associated TCR beta chains were found to appear HLA-restricted, with HLA associations seemingly driven largely by CMV exposure. An earlier analysis of approximately 540 of the donors showed that most TCR beta V segments appeared in productive rearrangements either about 87% or about 30% of the time, which broadly matched IMGT annotations. Sequencing depth was assumed to be roughly uniform across donors in the presence/absence analyses, though that assumption may not hold. V-gene and J-gene trimming of TCR beta chains was associated with a missense DCLRE1C variant in a later genetic analysis, and the association was replicated in an independent cohort. A further reported finding was that TCR beta sequences accurately predicted the HLA-A and HLA-B alleles for most subjects in the first cohort. Because HLA typing was unavailable for some donors at each locus, only the typed subset was used in association tests. The 87-base-pair reads could not distinguish some IMGT-functional V segments, including TRBV6-2 and TRBV6-3, so those segments were excluded. Specific HLA alleles were associated with 15,000 to 20,000 TCR beta sequences at a false discovery rate of 0.05 in a later analysis. Because counts were too low, about 17 rarely observed V segments, including chromosome 9 orphons, were excluded from the earlier analysis of 587 of the donors. Correlated functional status among segregating V segments might be attributable to linkage disequilibrium, but an unknown experimental factor could not be ruled out. The classifier was reported to diagnose cytomegalovirus status with high specificity and sensitivity in both the original and validation cohorts. Immune exposure information for the cohort was limited to CMV serostatus. In the study, around 150 TCR beta chains were listed as associated with cytomegalovirus. According to a later analysis, parvovirus B19, influenza, CMV and Epstein-Barr virus appeared linked to several top co-occurrence clusters.

The chain is encoded by TRBV5-6 joined to TRBJ2-1; TRBD2 agrees with 8 junctional bases. This receptor was taken from a man aged 50-59 years in good health and CMV-seronegative. The sample was PBMCs. CDR3 reads: CASSPDSGSPNEQFF. The base sequence is TGTGCCAGCAGCCCGGACAGCGGGAGTCCCAATGAGCAGTTCTTC.